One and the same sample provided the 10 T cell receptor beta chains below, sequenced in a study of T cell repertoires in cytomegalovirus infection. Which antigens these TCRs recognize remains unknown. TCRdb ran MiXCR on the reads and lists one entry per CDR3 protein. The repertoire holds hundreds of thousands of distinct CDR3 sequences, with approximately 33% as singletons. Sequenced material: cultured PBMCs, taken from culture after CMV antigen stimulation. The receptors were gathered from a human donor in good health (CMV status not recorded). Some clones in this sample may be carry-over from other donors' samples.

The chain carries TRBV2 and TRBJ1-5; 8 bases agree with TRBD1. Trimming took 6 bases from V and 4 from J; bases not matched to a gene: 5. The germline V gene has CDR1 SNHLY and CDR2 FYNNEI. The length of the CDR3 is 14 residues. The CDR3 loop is CASSGQGRNQPQHF. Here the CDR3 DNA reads TGTGCCAGCAGCGGACAGGGTAGGAATCAGCCCCAGCATTTT.

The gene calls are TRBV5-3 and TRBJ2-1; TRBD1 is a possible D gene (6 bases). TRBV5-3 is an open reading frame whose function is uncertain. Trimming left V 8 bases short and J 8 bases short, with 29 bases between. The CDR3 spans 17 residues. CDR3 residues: CASSPRAGTMANDEQFF. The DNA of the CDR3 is TGTGCCAGCAGCCCACGCGCCGGGACAATGGCGAATGATGAGCAGTTCTTC.

CDR3 nucleotide sequence: TGTGCCAGCAGCTTAGGGACTAGAAACAATGAGCAGTTCTTC. It translates to CASSLGTRNNEQFF. The chain carries TRBV11-3 and TRBJ2-1, with 7 bases fitting TRBD2. The CDR3 sequence is 14 residues long. CDR1 and CDR2 (germline): SGHNT, YENEEA. With 1 base clipped from V and 5 bases from J, the junction kept 2 bases outside the gene matches. Complete variable domain (other parts from reference TRBV11-3 and TRBJ2-1): EAGVVQSPRYKIIEKKQPVAFWCNPISGHNTLYWYLQNLGQGPELLIRYENEEAVDDSQLPKDRFSAERLKGVDSTLKIQPAELGDSAVYLCASSLGTRNNEQFFGPGTRLTVL.

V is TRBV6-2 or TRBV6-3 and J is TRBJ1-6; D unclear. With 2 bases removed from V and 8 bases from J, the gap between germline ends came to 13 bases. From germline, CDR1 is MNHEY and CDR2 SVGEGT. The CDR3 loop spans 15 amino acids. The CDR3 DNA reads TGTGCCAGCAGTTACGGTTCCAGGTCGTATTCACCCCTCCACTTT. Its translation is CASSYGSRSYSPLHF.

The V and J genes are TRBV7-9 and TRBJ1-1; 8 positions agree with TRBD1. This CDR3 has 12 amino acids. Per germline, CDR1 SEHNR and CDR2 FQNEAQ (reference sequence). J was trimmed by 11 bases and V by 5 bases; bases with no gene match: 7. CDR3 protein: CASSHRTGMAFF. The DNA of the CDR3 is TGTGCCAGCAGCCATCGGACAGGGATGGCTTTCTTT.

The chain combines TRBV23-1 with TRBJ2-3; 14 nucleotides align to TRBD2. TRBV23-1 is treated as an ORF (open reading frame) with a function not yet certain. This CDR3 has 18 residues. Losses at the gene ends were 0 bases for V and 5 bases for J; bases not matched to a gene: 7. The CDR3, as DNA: TGCGCCAGCAGTCAATCGGGGACTAGCGGGAGTACCTTAGATACGCAGTATTTT. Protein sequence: CASSQSGTSGSTLDTQYF.

The CDR3 nucleotides read TGTGCAGGAGGGAAGGGGGATGAGCAGTACTTC. Translation gives CAGGKGDEQYF. This chain connects TRBV2 to TRBJ2-7; tentatively, D is TRBD1 or TRBD2 (6 bases each). This CDR3 comprises 11 residues. CDR1 and CDR2 (germline): SNHLY, FYNNEI. Together with reference TRBV2 and TRBJ2-7, the CDR3 gives the full variable domain: EPEVTQTPSHQVTQMGQEVILRCVPISNHLYFYWYRQILGQKVEFLVSFYNNEISEKSEIFDDQFSVERPDGSNFTLKIRSTKLEDSAMYFCAGGKGDEQYFGPGTRLTVT.

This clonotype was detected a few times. CDR3 sequence (DNA): TGTGCCAGTAGTACTTTTTCGGGGTCCTACAATGAGCAGTTCTTC. Translating gives CASSTFSGSYNEQFF. The chain is built from TRBV19 and TRBJ2-1, with D possibly being TRBD2 (5 bases). The CDR3 consists of 15 residues. Trimming left V 4 bases short and J 1 base short, with 11 bases between. Germline lookup yields CDR1 LNHDA and CDR2 SQIVND (reference sequence). The full variable domain, with the rest looked up from reference TRBV19 and TRBJ2-1, is DGGITQSPKYLFRKEGQNVTLSCEQNLNHDAMYWYRQDPGQGLRLIYYSQIVNDFQKGDIAEGYSVSREKKESFPLTVTSAQKNPTAFYLCASSTFSGSYNEQFFGPGTRLTVL.

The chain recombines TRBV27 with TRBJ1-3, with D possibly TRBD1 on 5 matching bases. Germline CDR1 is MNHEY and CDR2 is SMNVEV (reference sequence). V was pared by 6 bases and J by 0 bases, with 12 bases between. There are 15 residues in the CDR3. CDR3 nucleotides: TGTGCCAGCAGAAGGGGCAGTCTCTCTGGAAACACCATATATTTT. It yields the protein CASRRGSLSGNTIYF.

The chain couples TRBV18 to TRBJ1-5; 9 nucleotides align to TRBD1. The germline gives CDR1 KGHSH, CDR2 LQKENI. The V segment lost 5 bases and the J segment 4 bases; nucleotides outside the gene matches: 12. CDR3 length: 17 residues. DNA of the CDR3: TGTGCCAGCTCATCGCTACTTGGGACAGGGTATAATCAGCCCCAGCATTTT. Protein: CASSSLLGTGYNQPQHF.